This entry lists 29 T cell receptor beta chains sequenced from one sample in a study of post-analysis software for immune sequencing data (dated by TCRdb to about 2015). The paper as a whole reports these results and caveats: Patients showed significantly higher frequencies than controls for about 5 TRBV segments, among them TRBV5-6, TRBV5-1 and TRBV20-1.

Their cognate antigens are unknown. The library was prepared using PCR. Sequenced on an Illumina HiSeq 2500. To reduce PCR and sequencing biases, unique molecular identifiers were incorporated into the TCR beta cDNA libraries. Using fastp trimming at Q25 and MiXCR clonotype assembly, TCRdb reanalyzed the public sequencing data and kept in-frame beta chains. Rows matching on CDR3 protein sequence are summarized as one entry with the most common DNA and genes. The sample contains roughly 400,000 distinct CDR3 sequences, more than 30% of them found a single time. The ten largest account for approximately 7.7% of the sample. Sequencing was performed on blood. The receptors were gathered from a girl aged 2 to 9 with multiple sclerosis.

The chain links TRBV13 to TRBJ2-4; TRBD2 agrees at 12 bases. TRBJ2-7 explains the end of the DNA better; the J call may be wrong. The germline V gene has CDR1 PRHDT and CDR2 FYEKMQ (reference sequence). The CDR3 length is 17 residues. The CDR3 coding sequence is TGTGCCAGCAGCCTTGGACTAGCGGGATCTACGATCTACGAGCAGTACTTC. It codes for CASSLGLAGSTIYEQYF.

This clonotype has a handful of counts. The chain employs TRBV5-1 and TRBJ2-7, with D tentatively TRBD1 (6 bases). The CDR3 has 13 amino acids. CDR1 is SGHRS, CDR2 YFSETQ, per germline. Trimming removed 4 bases at V and 6 bases at J, with 14 bases between. The CDR3 region has the DNA TGCGCCAGCAGCATCCGGGACACCACCGAGCAGTACTTC. Encoded protein: CASSIRDTTEQYF.

In DNA, the CDR3 is TGTGCCAGCAATACGGGACAGGGAGTTTACTATGGCTACACCTTC. Protein sequence: CASNTGQGVYYGYTF. The chain recombines TRBV28 with TRBJ1-2, with 9 bases that match TRBD1. CDR1 MDHEN and CDR2 SYDVKM come from the germline V gene. There are 15 residues in the CDR3. Trimming cost V 7 bases and J 3 bases; bases outside gene matches: 9.

V and J are TRBV29-1 and TRBJ2-3; D may be TRBD2 (6 bases). This CDR3 has 14 amino acids. CDR1 SQVTM and CDR2 ANQGSEA come from the germline V gene. Trimming left V 6 bases short and J 5 bases short, with 18 bases between. The CDR3 sequence is CSVEGTYAIDTQYF. The CDR3 coding sequence is TGCAGCGTGGAGGGCACTTACGCGATAGATACGCAGTATTTT.

This clonotype was picked up a small number of times. The rearrangement uses TRBV7-8 and TRBJ2-5; 11 nucleotides align to TRBD1. The CDR3 totals 17 residues. Germline V gene lookup returns CDR1 SGHVS and CDR2 FQNEAQ. The J segment lost 4 bases and the V segment lost 1 base, leaving 8 bases of the junction unmatched. The chain's CDR3 is CASSLGTGTGGRETQYF. The DNA of the CDR3 is TGTGCCAGCAGCTTAGGAACCGGGACAGGGGGAAGAGAGACCCAGTACTTC.

CDR3 in amino acids: CSVLTSGGGDTDTQYF. In nucleotides, the CDR3 is TGCAGCGTGCTTACTAGCGGGGGAGGAGACACAGATACGCAGTATTTT. The gene calls are TRBV29-1 and TRBJ2-3; 11 bases fit TRBD2. Losses at the gene ends were 6 bases for V and 2 bases for J; bases not matched to a gene: 10. The length of the CDR3 is 16 residues. In germline, CDR1 is SQVTM, CDR2 ANQGSEA.

The rearrangement joins TRBV5-5 to TRBJ2-5, with 10 bases matching TRBD1. CDR1 is SGHKS, CDR2 YYEKEE, per germline (reference sequence). The CDR3 covers 13 residues. Trimming cost V 4 bases and J 6 bases; bases outside gene matches: 3. In DNA form, the CDR3 reads TGTGCCAGCAGCAAGGACAGGGGGAAGACCCAGTACTTC. It encodes CASSKDRGKTQYF.

J is TRBJ2-1 and V is TRBV5-6; weak D call: TRBD1 (5 bases). CDR3 size: 16 residues. V was trimmed by 4 bases and J by 0 bases, leaving 14 bases between them. Looked up from germline, CDR1 is SGHDT and CDR2 is YYEEEE. This CDR3 is CASSPMGRGSYNEQFF. The DNA of the CDR3 is TGTGCCAGCAGCCCCATGGGTAGGGGCTCCTACAATGAGCAGTTCTTC.

This clonotype was found once. At one end the junction does not follow the germline gene, possibly because of a read error. The chain carries TRBV11-2 and TRBJ1-6, with TRBD1 as a possible D gene (5 bases). CDR1 and CDR2 (germline): SGHAT, FQNNGV. The CDR3 sequence is 17 residues long. CDR3 amino acids: CANSLAPPGTDNSPLHF. As DNA, the CDR3 is TGTGCCAACAGCTTAGCGCCCCCCGGGACCGATAATTCACCCCTCCACTTT. Using reference TRBV11-2 and TRBJ1-6 for the parts outside the CDR3, the full variable domain is EAGVAQSPRYKIIEKRQSVAFWCNPISGHATLYWYQQILGQGPKLLIQFQNNGVVDDSQLPKDRFSAERLKGVDSTLKIQPAKLEDSAVYLCANSLAPPGTDNSPLHFGNGTRLTVT.

The V gene is TRBV11-2, the J gene TRBJ1-2, with D maybe TRBD1 (6 bases). Trimming took off 1 base at V and 3 bases at J, with 12 bases between the two ends. The germline V gene has CDR1 SGHAT and CDR2 FQNNGV. The CDR3 is 15 residues long. CDR3 nucleotides: TGTGCCAGCAGCTTAGCTGGGGGGCAATACTATGGCTACACCTTC. Amino acid sequence: CASSLAGGQYYGYTF.

This chain links TRBV20-1 with TRBJ2-7; TRBD1 might be the D (5 bases). From germline, CDR1 is DFQATT and CDR2 SNEGSKA (reference sequence). The ends were cut back, 5 bases at V and 3 bases at J, with 17 bases in the middle. This CDR3 is built from 14 residues. The CDR3 DNA reads TGCAGTGCTCTAGTCAGGGAAAGGTTCTACGAGCAGTACTTC. It codes for CSALVRERFYEQYF.

This clonotype was counted a few times. The V call is TRBV20-1, the J call TRBJ2-4; D not certain. Germline assignment: CDR1 DFQATT and CDR2 SNEGSKA (reference sequence). The CDR3 covers 15 residues. V was trimmed by 2 bases and J by 1 base, leaving 12 bases between them. CDR3 sequence (DNA): TGCAGTGCTAGAAAGGCAGCGAAGGCCAAAAACATTCAGTACTTC. Protein sequence: CSARKAAKAKNIQYF.

This clonotype has just a few counts. This chain uses TRBV10-3 with TRBJ2-5; perhaps TRBD1 as D (6 bases). Germline V gives CDR1 ENHRY, CDR2 SYGVKD. Trimming removed 11 bases at V and 5 bases at J, with 15 bases between. This CDR3 is 12 amino acids long. CDR3 bases: TGTGCCGTGGGGGCTGATTTGGAGACCCAGTACTTC. This sequence encodes CAVGADLETQYF.

The chain links TRBV29-1 to TRBJ2-4, with TRBD1 as a possible D gene (6 bases). Per the germline V gene, CDR1 is SQVTM and CDR2 is ANQGSEA. Trimming shortened V by 2 bases and J by 13 bases, and 30 bases separated the two germline ends. The CDR3 sequence is 17 residues long. The CDR3 sequence is CSVEFSPTGTTAYGQYF. Here the CDR3 DNA reads TGCAGCGTTGAATTTTCCCCAACCGGGACAACGGCCTACGGGCAGTACTTC.

This clonotype was seen only once. The V and J genes are TRBV10-3 and TRBJ2-4; 7 bases map to TRBD1. Gene TRBJ2-7 matches the end of the DNA better, so the J call may be wrong. The CDR3 length is 15 residues. The germline CDR1 and CDR2 sequences are ENHRY and SYGVKD. CDR3 in DNA: TGTGCCATCAGTGAATTTCAACAGGGGTACTACGAGCAGTACTTC. It encodes CAISEFQQGYYEQYF.

The CDR3: CASKKLVERYTDTQYF. The CDR3 coding sequence is TGCGCCAGCAAAAAGCTTGTGGAGCGCTACACAGATACGCAGTATTTT. The rearrangement links TRBV4-1 to TRBJ2-3; D is unresolved. V lost 7 bases and J lost 2, with 19 bases in between. The CDR3 totals 16 residues. Germline V gene sequence: CDR1 MGHRA, CDR2 YSYEKL.

This clonotype was observed a few times. This rearrangement joins TRBV18 to TRBJ2-7; the D gene is possibly TRBD2 (6 bases). V lost 2 bases and J lost 7, with 18 bases in between. The CDR3 loop spans 15 amino acids. Germline V gene data show CDR1 as KGHSH and CDR2 as LQKENI. CDR3 bases: TGTGCCAGCTCACCATTGGCGGACTACTCGGGGGAGCAGTACTTC. This encodes CASSPLADYSGEQYF.

This chain connects TRBV4-1 to TRBJ2-3, with D perhaps given as TRBD1 or TRBD2 (5 bases each). This CDR3 comprises 15 residues. CDR1 and CDR2 from the germline V gene are MGHRA and YSYEKL. The V and J ends lost 7 bases and 0 bases respectively, with 14 bases between them. The chain's CDR3 is CASKVGTVSTDTQYF. The CDR3 DNA reads as TGCGCCAGCAAAGTCGGGACGGTTAGCACAGATACGCAGTATTTT.

The rearrangement uses TRBV20-1 and TRBJ1-1, with D unclear. V was clipped by 3 bases and J by 0 bases, with 8 bases between them. Looked up from germline, CDR1 is DFQATT and CDR2 is SNEGSKA (reference sequence). The CDR3 consists of 13 residues. The CDR3 is CSASDGMNTEAFF. In DNA, the CDR3 is TGCAGTGCTAGTGACGGGATGAACACTGAAGCTTTCTTT.

V and J are TRBV7-2 and TRBJ2-1, with D unclear. The CDR3 length is 13 residues. CDR1 is SGHTA and CDR2 is FQGNSA in the germline V gene. The V gene lost 3 bases and the J gene lost 4 bases, with 7 bases spanning the gap. This chain's CDR3 is CASSFGRYNEQFF. As DNA, the CDR3 is TGTGCCAGCAGCTTCGGTAGGTACAATGAGCAGTTCTTC.

The chain couples TRBV5-1 to TRBJ2-7; 10 bases align to TRBD1. J lost 5 bases, V lost 4 bases, and 6 bases had no gene match. The CDR3 loop spans 14 amino acids. CDR1 and CDR2 (germline): SGHRS, YFSETQ. CDR3 residues: CASSGRQGANEQYF. The DNA for the CDR3 is TGCGCCAGCAGCGGGCGACAGGGGGCGAACGAGCAGTACTTC.

This clonotype appeared a few times. The chain links TRBV6-5 to TRBJ2-3, with 10 bases fitting TRBD2. CDR3 length: 15 residues. Trimming cost V 6 bases and J 3 bases; bases outside gene matches: 6. The germline gives CDR1 MNHEY, CDR2 SVGAGI. The DNA for the CDR3 is TGTGCCAGCAGGCTTAGCGGGGGGTATACAGATACGCAGTATTTT. Translated, it gives CASRLSGGYTDTQYF.

This clonotype has a handful of counts. The genes are TRBV20-1 and TRBJ1-6, with 8 bases lining up with TRBD1. The CDR3 is made up of 13 amino acids. Germline CDR1 is DFQATT and CDR2 is SNEGSKA (reference sequence). J lost 7 bases, V lost 3 bases, and 2 bases had no gene match. The CDR3 nucleotides are TGCAGTGCTAGGGACAGGGCAAATTCACCCCTCCACTTT. This codes for CSARDRANSPLHF.

This clonotype was detected only once. One end of the junction fails to match germline, which may point to a read error. The rearrangement links TRBV5-1 to TRBJ2-7, with 9 bases lining up with TRBD1. The CDR3 extends over 13 amino acids. CDR1 is SGHRS, CDR2 YFSETQ, per germline. DNA for the CDR3: TGCGCCGGCAGCTTGGGACAGGGAGGCGAGCAGTACTTC. This codes for CAGSLGQGGEQYF.

V gene TRBV9 combines with J gene TRBJ2-3, with D unclear. The CDR3 is 12 amino acids. Trimming stripped 3 bases from V and 2 bases from J, with 4 bases between. Germline V gives CDR1 SGDLS, CDR2 YYNGEE. In nucleotides, the CDR3 is TGTGCCAGCAGCGCAAACACAGATACGCAGTATTTT. Protein sequence: CASSANTDTQYF.

The rearrangement uses TRBV10-3 and TRBJ2-1; no clear D. Between the trimmed V and J ends, which lost 2 bases and 7 bases, there was a span of 3 bases. CDR1 is ENHRY, CDR2 SYGVKD, per germline. CDR3 length equals 11 residues. CDR3 sequence: CAISERNEQFF. The CDR3 DNA reads TGTGCCATCAGTGAGAGGAATGAGCAGTTCTTC.

CDR3 region: CATSDFSGYNEQFF. The CDR3 DNA is TGTGCCACCAGTGACTTTAGCGGCTACAATGAGCAGTTCTTC. This sequence joins TRBV24-1 and TRBJ2-1; the D gene is possibly TRBD2 (6 bases). CDR1 is KGHDR, CDR2 SFDVKD, per germline. Trimming removed 4 bases from V and 3 bases from J, with 9 bases in between. This CDR3 contains 14 residues.

The chain uses TRBV11-2 and TRBJ1-2; TRBD1 matches at 7 bases. Trimming at V came to 4 bases and at J to 2 bases, leaving 10 bases not matched to a gene. There are 16 residues in the CDR3. CDR1 is SGHAT, CDR2 FQNNGV, per germline. The CDR3 sequence is CASSSVRQGKNYGYTF. The CDR3 bases are TGTGCCAGCAGCTCGGTCCGACAGGGAAAAAACTATGGCTACACCTTC.

This chain links TRBV20-1 with TRBJ2-3; possibly TRBD2 for D (6 bases). Trimming took 0 bases from V and 5 from J, leaving 15 bases between them. The CDR3 has 15 amino acids. The germline V gene has CDR1 DFQATT and CDR2 SNEGSKA (reference sequence). The CDR3 DNA is TGCAGTGCTAGAGATGCGAAGGGGAGGCAAGATACGCAGTATTTT. It encodes CSARDAKGRQDTQYF.